These 21 T cell receptor beta chains came from one sample sequenced in a study of blood T cell repertoires in COVID-19. Assay used: immunoSEQ multiplex PCR; TCRdb lists only in-frame clones, some missing. The sample holds 300,000 to 400,000 clones, about 90% seen once. Sequenced sample: peripheral blood. The receptors stem from a woman under 30 who had recovered from COVID-19.

The chain joins TRBV11-3 to TRBJ2-1, with TRBD2 matching 13 bases. Losses at the gene ends were 0 bases for V and 10 bases for J; bases not matched to a gene: 9. CDR1 is SGHNT, CDR2 YENEEA, per germline. The CDR3 is 17 residues long. The CDR3 DNA reads TGTGCCAGCAGCTTAGACGCCGGACTAGCGGGAGTCTTAGAGCAGTTCTTC. This sequence encodes CASSLDAGLAGVLEQFF.

The V gene is TRBV10-3, the J gene TRBJ2-2; 14 bases map to TRBD2. This CDR3 has 18 amino acids. The trim removed 4 bases at V and 3 bases at J, leaving 7 bases unmatched. From germline, CDR1 is ENHRY and CDR2 SYGVKD. The CDR3 DNA reads TGTGCCATCAGTGGACCGGGACTAGCGGGAGTAGACACCGGGGAGCTGTTTTTT. It is translated as CAISGPGLAGVDTGELFF.

This rearrangement joins TRBV4-3 to TRBJ2-1, with TRBD1 as a possible D gene (5 bases). The CDR3 contains 15 residues. V was pared by 2 bases and J by 0 bases, with 8 bases between. The V gene's germline CDR1 is LGHNA and CDR2 YSLEER. The DNA of the CDR3 is TGCGCCAGCAGCCAATCGACAGACTCCTACAATGAGCAGTTCTTC. It encodes CASSQSTDSYNEQFF.

J is TRBJ1-5 and V is TRBV6-5; the D is unclear. Germline CDR1 and CDR2: MNHEY and SVGAGI. Trimming took 2 bases from V and 3 from J, leaving 5 bases between them. There are 13 residues in the CDR3. DNA for the CDR3: TGTGCCAGCAGTTACGAGGTCAATCAGCCCCAGCATTTT. Protein product: CASSYEVNQPQHF.

The chain links TRBV7-8 to TRBJ2-1; TRBD1 is a possible D gene (6 bases). The germline V and J ends were trimmed by 3 bases and 2 bases, with 17 bases remaining between them. This CDR3 has 17 amino acids. Germline V lookup: CDR1 SGHVS, CDR2 FQNEAQ. CDR3 DNA sequence: TGTGCCAGCAGCTTCAGGGGCGGGCGGTCAGCCTACAATGAGCAGTTCTTC. The encoded protein is CASSFRGGRSAYNEQFF.

The chain uses TRBV13 and TRBJ2-4; no clear D gene. The germline V and J ends were trimmed by 4 bases and 0 bases, with 7 bases remaining between them. Germline CDR1 is PRHDT and CDR2 is FYEKMQ (reference sequence). This CDR3 region has 14 residues. The CDR3 coding sequence is TGTGCCAGCAGCTCCACAATAGCCAAAAACATTCAGTACTTC. Residues: CASSSTIAKNIQYF. Together with reference TRBV13 and TRBJ2-4, the CDR3 gives the full variable domain: AAGVIQSPRHLIKEKRETATLKCYPIPRHDTVYWYQQGPGQDPQFLISFYEKMQSDKGSIPDRFSAQQFSDYHSELNMSSLELGDSALYFCASSSTIAKNIQYFGAGTRLSVL.

The rearrangement uses TRBV7-6 and TRBJ2-1, with D possibly matching TRBD2 (6 bases). Trimming left V 0 bases short and J 8 bases short, with 17 bases between. Germline V gene data show CDR1 as SGHVS and CDR2 as FNYEAQ. This CDR3 comprises 16 residues. CDR3 loop: CASSLALLAGRDEQFF. In DNA form, the CDR3 reads TGTGCCAGCAGCTTAGCGCTACTAGCCGGGCGCGATGAGCAGTTCTTC.

The gene calls are TRBV2 and TRBJ2-5; unclear D gene. V gave up 4 bases and J gave up 5 bases, with 8 bases separating them. This CDR3 has 12 residues. The germline V gene encodes CDR1 SNHLY and CDR2 FYNNEI. The CDR3 is CASSASEETQYF. The CDR3 DNA reads as TGTGCCAGCAGTGCGTCCGAGGAGACCCAGTACTTC.

The chain recombines TRBV6-2 or TRBV6-3 with TRBJ2-1, with TRBD2 matching over 14 bases. The germline V gene has CDR1 MNHEY and CDR2 SVGEGT. V lost 6 bases to trimming and J lost 1 base; unmatched junction nucleotides: 11. The CDR3 has 19 amino acids. CDR3 sequence: CASSPGTSGSFGSYNEQFF. In DNA form, the CDR3 reads TGTGCCAGCAGCCCTGGGACTAGCGGGAGTTTTGGTTCCTACAATGAGCAGTTCTTC.

The rearrangement uses TRBV30 and TRBJ1-6; the match to TRBD1 covers 7 bases. The CDR3 totals 14 residues. Trimming at V came to 3 bases and at J to 5 bases, leaving 4 bases not matched to a gene. The germline gives CDR1 GTSNPN, CDR2 SVGIG (reference sequence). The CDR3 nucleotides read TGTGCCTGGAGATTGACAGGGAATAATTCACCCCTCCACTTT. Translation gives CAWRLTGNNSPLHF. Supplemented by reference TRBV30 and TRBJ1-6, the full variable domain reads SQTIHQWPATLVQPVGSPLSLECTVEGTSNPNLYWYRQAAGRGLQLLFYSVGIGQISSEVPQNLSASRPQDRQFILSSKKLLLSDSGFYLCAWRLTGNNSPLHFGNGTRLTVT.

V is TRBV10-1 and J is TRBJ2-2, with a possible D match to TRBD2 (6 bases). The CDR3 has 17 residues. Germline values: CDR1 WNHNN, CDR2 SYGVQD (reference sequence). Trimming pared 6 bases from V and 9 bases from J, leaving 26 bases between. The CDR3 reads CASSTGSDVRTRRELFF. DNA of the CDR3: TGCGCCAGCAGCACCGGGAGCGACGTACGAACAAGACGGGAGCTGTTTTTT.

The chain links TRBV11-2 to TRBJ1-1; D unclear. V was cut by 5 bases and J by 4 bases, with 17 bases left in between. Germline lookup yields CDR1 SGHAT and CDR2 FQNNGV. This CDR3 comprises 15 residues. The CDR3 DNA reads as TGTGCCAGCAGCCCGGTGCGGGGTAAGGTCACTGAAGCTTTCTTT. It specifies CASSPVRGKVTEAFF.

This sequence joins TRBV25-1 and TRBJ2-1, with TRBD1 matching 9 bases. After removal of 0 bases from V and 9 bases from J, the junction contained 6 bases not matched to a gene. The V gene's germline CDR1 is MGHDK and CDR2 SYGVNS. This CDR3 is built from 15 residues. CDR3 region: CASSEYGDRVGEQFF. CDR3 in DNA: TGTGCCAGCAGTGAATATGGGGACAGGGTGGGTGAGCAGTTCTTC.

The chain couples TRBV27 to TRBJ2-7, with a tentative D call TRBD2 (5 bases). V was trimmed by 3 bases and J by 2 bases, leaving 8 bases between them. The CDR3 is 13 residues long. Germline V CDR1 and CDR2: MNHEY, SMNVEV (reference sequence). CDR3 DNA: TGTGCCAGCAGTTTCCGGGGTCCCTACGAGCAGTACGTC. The encoded protein is CASSFRGPYEQYV.

The chain carries TRBV7-9 and TRBJ1-2; 8 positions match TRBD1. The J segment lost 8 bases and the V segment lost 5 bases, leaving 10 bases of the junction unmatched. Per the germline V gene, CDR1 is SEHNR and CDR2 is FQNEAQ (reference sequence). The CDR3 has 14 amino acids. CDR3 loop: CASSLGTGSAGYTF. The CDR3 DNA reads as TGTGCCAGCAGCCTAGGGACAGGCTCCGCGGGCTACACCTTC.

The CDR3 loop is CASTLRTETGELFF. The CDR3 region has the DNA TGTGCCAGCACCTTGAGGACAGAAACCGGGGAGCTGTTTTTT. The genes are TRBV6-5 and TRBJ2-2; tentative D call: TRBD1 (6 bases). V was cut by 7 bases and J by 5 bases, with 14 bases left in between. Germline V lookup: CDR1 MNHEY, CDR2 SVGAGI. This CDR3 comprises 14 residues.

This sequence joins TRBV4-3 and TRBJ2-3; 10 positions match TRBD2. Germline V gene sequence: CDR1 LGHNA, CDR2 YSLEER. The J segment lost 5 bases and the V segment lost 3 bases, leaving 8 bases of the junction unmatched. The CDR3 is 16 amino acids. DNA of the CDR3: TGCGCCAGCAGCCAGCGAGCGGGAGGGCTTGGAGATACGCAGTATTTT. This gives the protein CASSQRAGGLGDTQYF.

This chain connects TRBV7-2 to TRBJ1-2; 8 bases map to TRBD1. V shed 8 bases, J shed 8 bases, and the junction held 10 bases outside the gene matches. Germline lookup yields CDR1 SGHTA and CDR2 FQGNSA. This CDR3 region has 13 residues. The CDR3 DNA follows: TGTGCCAGCGCCTCCCGCAGGGGGCTGGGCTACACCTTC. It encodes CASASRRGLGYTF.

The chain couples TRBV9 to TRBJ2-1, with 10 bases that match TRBD2. The CDR3 runs 15 residues. With 4 bases clipped from V and 7 bases from J, the junction kept 8 bases outside the gene matches. Per germline, CDR1 SGDLS and CDR2 YYNGEE. CDR3 DNA sequence: TGTGCCAGCAGCCTCTCTAGCGGGAGACCGAATGAGCAGTTCTTC. This translates into CASSLSSGRPNEQFF.

The chain couples TRBV30 to TRBJ2-5; a weak D match, TRBD2 (5 bases). The CDR3 has 13 residues. Per germline, CDR1 GTSNPN and CDR2 SVGIG (reference sequence). The V end lost 3 bases, the J end lost 2 bases, and 10 bases lay between the germline ends. The chain's CDR3 is CAWRASRQETQYF. The CDR3 nucleotides read TGTGCCTGGAGAGCTAGCAGACAAGAGACCCAGTACTTC.

This rearrangement joins TRBV7-2 to TRBJ2-1; D remains ambiguous. CDR1 and CDR2 (germline): SGHTA, FQGNSA. This CDR3 spans 13 amino acids. V was clipped by 0 bases and J by 9 bases, with 9 bases between them. The DNA for the CDR3 is TGTGCCAGCAGCTTAGCCGGTATCCGTGAGCAGTTCTTC. This gives the protein CASSLAGIREQFF. Filled out from reference TRBV7-2 and TRBJ2-1, the complete variable domain reads GAGVSQSPSNKVTEKGKDVELRCDPISGHTALYWYRQSLGQGLEFLIYFQGNSAPDKSGLPSDRFSAERTGGSVSTLTIQRTQQEDSAVYLCASSLAGIREQFFGPGTRLTVL.